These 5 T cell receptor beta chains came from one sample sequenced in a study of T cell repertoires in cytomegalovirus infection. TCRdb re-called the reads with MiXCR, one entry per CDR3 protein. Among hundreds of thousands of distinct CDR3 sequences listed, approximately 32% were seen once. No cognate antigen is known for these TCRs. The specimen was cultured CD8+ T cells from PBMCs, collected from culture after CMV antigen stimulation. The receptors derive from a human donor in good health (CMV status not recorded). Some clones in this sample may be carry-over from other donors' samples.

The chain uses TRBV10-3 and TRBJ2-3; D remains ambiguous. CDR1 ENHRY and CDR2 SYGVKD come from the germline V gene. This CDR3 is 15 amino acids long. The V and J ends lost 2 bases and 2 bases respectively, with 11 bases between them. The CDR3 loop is CAISEGRFLTDTQYF. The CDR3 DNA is TGTGCCATCAGTGAGGGTAGATTTCTCACAGATACGCAGTATTTT.

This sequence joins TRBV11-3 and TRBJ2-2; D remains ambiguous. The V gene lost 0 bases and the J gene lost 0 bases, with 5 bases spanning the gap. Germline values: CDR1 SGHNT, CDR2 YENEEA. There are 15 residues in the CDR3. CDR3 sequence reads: CASSLDGTNTGELFF. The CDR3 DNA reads TGTGCCAGCAGCTTAGATGGAACGAACACCGGGGAGCTGTTTTTT.

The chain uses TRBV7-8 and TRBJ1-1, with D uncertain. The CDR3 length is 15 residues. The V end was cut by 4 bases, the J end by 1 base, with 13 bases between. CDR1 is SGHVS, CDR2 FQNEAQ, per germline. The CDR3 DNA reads TGTGCCAGCAGCTCCCCCGACGGAGAGAACACTGAAGCTTTCTTT. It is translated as CASSSPDGENTEAFF. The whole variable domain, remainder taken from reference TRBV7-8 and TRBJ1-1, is GAGVSQSPRYKVAKRGQDVALRCDPISGHVSLFWYQQALGQGPEFLTYFQNEAQLDKSGLPSDRFFAERPEGSVSTLKIQRTQQEDSAVYLCASSSPDGENTEAFFGQGTRLTVV.

The CDR3 reads CASSVGQGINYGYTF. For the CDR3, the DNA is TGTGCCAGCAGCGTAGGTCAGGGGATTAACTATGGCTACACCTTC. The chain carries TRBV9 and TRBJ1-2; the D gene is possibly TRBD1 (6 bases). This CDR3 has 15 amino acids. Germline-derived CDR1 and CDR2 are SGDLS and YYNGEE. V was cut by 0 bases and J by 1 base, with 10 bases left in between.

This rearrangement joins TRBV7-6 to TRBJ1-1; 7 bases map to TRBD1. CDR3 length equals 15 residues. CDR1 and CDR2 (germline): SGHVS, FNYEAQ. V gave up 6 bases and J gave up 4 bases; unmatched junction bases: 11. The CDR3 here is CASRPNRGVGTEAFF. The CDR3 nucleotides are TGTGCCAGCAGACCCAACAGGGGCGTCGGCACTGAAGCTTTCTTT.